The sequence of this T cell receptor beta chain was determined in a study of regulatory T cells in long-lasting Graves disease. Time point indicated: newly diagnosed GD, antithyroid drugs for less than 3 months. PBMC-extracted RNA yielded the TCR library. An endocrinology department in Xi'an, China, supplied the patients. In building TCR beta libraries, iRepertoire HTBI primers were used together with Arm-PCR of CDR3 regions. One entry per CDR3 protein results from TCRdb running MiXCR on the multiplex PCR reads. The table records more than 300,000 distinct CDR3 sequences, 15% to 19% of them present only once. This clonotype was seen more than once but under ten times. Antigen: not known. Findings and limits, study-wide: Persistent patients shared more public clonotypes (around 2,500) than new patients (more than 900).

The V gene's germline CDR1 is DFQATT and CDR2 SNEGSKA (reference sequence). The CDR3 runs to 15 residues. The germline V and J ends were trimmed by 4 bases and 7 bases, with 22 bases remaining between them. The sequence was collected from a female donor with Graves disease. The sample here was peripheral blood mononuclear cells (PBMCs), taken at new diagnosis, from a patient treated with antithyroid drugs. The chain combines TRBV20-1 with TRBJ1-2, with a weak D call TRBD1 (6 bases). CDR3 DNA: TGCAGTGCTACCGACAGCCAGAGGGGGGTCCCTGGCTACACCTTC. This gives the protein CSATDSQRGVPGYTF.